This passage covers 21 T cell receptor beta chains from one sample sequenced in a study of Graves' ophthalmopathy and Graves' hyperthyroidism. The authors amplified TCR beta CDR3 regions, and they did so from RNA transcripts for repertoire sequencing. First-round RT-PCR relied on HTBI primers, and a second-round multiplex PCR came next. TCRdb itself ran the multiplex PCR reads through MiXCR, one entry per CDR3 protein. This table has about 620,000 distinct CDR3 sequences, about a fifth appearing once. The sample consisted of peripheral blood. These receptors were taken from a woman aged 18-30 years with stable Graves' hyperthyroidism. Some clones in this sample may be carry-over from other donors' samples.

The table lists this clonotype with many counts. The chain couples TRBV6-5 to TRBJ1-2, with D perhaps TRBD1 (5 bases). V was trimmed by 9 bases and J by 7 bases, leaving 21 bases between them. Germline lookup yields CDR1 MNHEY and CDR2 SVGAGI. The CDR3 length is 14 residues. As DNA, the CDR3 is TGTGCCAGTGAGGAGTTGGGGCGCGTGAGTGGCTACACCTTC. Its translation: CASEELGRVSGYTF.

This clonotype was seen many times. The gene calls are TRBV24-1 and TRBJ2-7; D might be TRBD2 (5 bases). Germline V gene data show CDR1 as KGHDR and CDR2 as SFDVKD. This CDR3 has 15 amino acids. The germline V and J ends were trimmed by 3 bases and 2 bases, with 13 bases remaining between them. The CDR3 region has the DNA TGTGCCACCAGTGATGCAGCGGACCCTACCTACGAGCAGTACTTC. Residues: CATSDAADPTYEQYF.

The chain is built from TRBV20-1 and TRBJ1-1; no clear D gene. There are 13 residues in the CDR3. Trimming removed 1 base at V and 2 bases at J, with 8 bases between. The germline V gene has CDR1 DFQATT and CDR2 SNEGSKA (reference sequence). The CDR3 sequence is CSARADENTEAFF. The CDR3 DNA follows: TGCAGTGCTAGAGCAGACGAAAACACTGAAGCTTTCTTT.

The chain recombines TRBV6-9 with TRBJ1-1, with D unclear. Germline CDR1 MNHGY, CDR2 SVAAGI. V lost 0 bases to trimming and J lost 3 bases, with 14 bases between them. There are 16 residues in the CDR3. The CDR3 loop is CASSYSMRAWDTEAFF. DNA for the CDR3: TGTGCCAGCAGTTATTCGATGAGGGCCTGGGACACTGAAGCTTTCTTT.

This clonotype occurred many times. J is TRBJ2-5 and V is TRBV11-2, with no clear D. Trimming cost V 1 base and J 0 bases, with 12 bases left between them. CDR3 length equals 16 residues. Germline V gene data show CDR1 as SGHAT and CDR2 as FQNNGV. The CDR3 protein is CASSLALGRNQETQYF. The CDR3 DNA reads as TGTGCCAGCAGCTTAGCCCTCGGACGGAACCAAGAGACCCAGTACTTC.

In this sample, this clonotype turned up a few times. This chain links TRBV27 with TRBJ1-3; D remains unclear. V lost 3 bases, J lost 4 bases, and 4 bases lay in between. Germline assignment: CDR1 MNHEY and CDR2 SMNVEV (reference sequence). This CDR3 contains 12 residues. This chain's CDR3 is CASSFQGNTIYF. CDR3 nucleotides: TGTGCCAGCAGTTTCCAGGGAAACACCATATATTTT.

The V call is TRBV13, the J call TRBJ2-2; D is unresolved. This CDR3 comprises 13 residues. The germline V gene has CDR1 PRHDT and CDR2 FYEKMQ (reference sequence). V shed 0 bases and J shed 9 bases, with 8 bases lying between them. The CDR3 nucleotides read TGTGCCAGCAGCTTAGGGGGATCCAGGGAGCTGTTTTTT. The encoded protein is CASSLGGSRELFF.

This clonotype was seen many times. This chain joins TRBV2 and TRBJ1-2, with a possible D match to TRBD1 (5 bases). The V gene's germline CDR1 is SNHLY and CDR2 FYNNEI. The CDR3 length is 15 residues. Trimming took 7 bases from V and 0 from J, leaving 15 bases between them. CDR3 DNA sequence: TGTGCCAGCACGACAAACATGGGGGCTAACTATGGCTACACCTTC. Translating it yields CASTTNMGANYGYTF.

This clonotype was found many times. This CDR3 reads CATSRDLRGSGGELFF. The CDR3 nucleotides read TGTGCCACCAGCAGAGATTTGAGGGGCAGCGGAGGGGAGCTGTTTTTT. The rearrangement links TRBV15 to TRBJ2-2; possibly TRBD1 or TRBD2 for D (5 bases each). The V and J ends lost 0 bases and 8 bases respectively, with 16 bases between them. The CDR3 covers 16 residues. CDR1 LNHNV and CDR2 YYDKDF come from the germline V gene (reference sequence).

V is TRBV30 and J is TRBJ1-1, with D unresolved. V lost 0 bases to trimming and J lost 1 base, with 6 bases between them. The CDR3 runs 13 residues. Per germline, CDR1 GTSNPN and CDR2 SVGIG (reference sequence). CDR3 DNA sequence: TGTGCCTGGAGTGTACGTCGGAACACTGAAGCTTTCTTT. This codes for CAWSVRRNTEAFF.

On this clonotype: The junction differs from germline at one of its ends, possibly a read error. The V and J genes are TRBV6-2 or TRBV6-3 and TRBJ1-1; D remains unclear. Looked up from germline, CDR1 is MNHEY and CDR2 is SVGEGT. The CDR3 has 16 residues. Here the CDR3 reads CASSYSAVILNTDAFF. The DNA for the CDR3 is TGTGCCAGCAGTTACTCGGCAGTTATCCTGAACACTGATGCTTTCTTT.

To note about this clonotype: At one of its ends the junction is not consistent with the germline gene, which may arise from a read error. The chain combines TRBV2 with TRBJ2-7, with TRBD2 as a possible D gene (6 bases). In germline, CDR1 is SNHLY, CDR2 FYNNEI. The CDR3 has 13 amino acids. This CDR3 is CASRAGGLGEQCF. As DNA, the CDR3 is TGTGCCAGCAGAGCCGGGGGACTCGGCGAGCAGTGCTTC.

The V gene is TRBV30, the J gene TRBJ1-1, with D hard to call. The V gene's germline CDR1 is GTSNPN and CDR2 SVGIG (reference sequence). Trimming shortened V by 0 bases and J by 2 bases, and 13 bases separated the two germline ends. The CDR3 contains 15 residues. CDR3 residues: CAWSVFQIGNTEAFF. The DNA for the CDR3 is TGTGCCTGGAGTGTATTTCAGATCGGAAACACTGAAGCTTTCTTT.

This clonotype was seen just once. The gene calls are TRBV7-6 and TRBJ2-7; 10 nucleotides align to TRBD1. V gave up 5 bases and J gave up 1 base; unmatched junction bases: 11. Looked up from germline, CDR1 is SGHVS and CDR2 is FNYEAQ. The CDR3 spans 17 residues. CDR3 nucleotides: TGTGCCAGCAGCCCCGACAGGGGGCCCGCATCATCCTACGAGCAGTACTTC. Amino acids: CASSPDRGPASSYEQYF.

This clonotype turned up a few times. This chain joins TRBV9 and TRBJ1-6; D not certain. The V and J ends lost 3 bases and 7 bases respectively, with 8 bases between them. CDR1 is SGDLS and CDR2 is YYNGEE in the germline V gene. This CDR3 region has 13 residues. CDR3 nucleotides: TGTGCCAGCAGCGAAGGGCCAAATTCACCCCTCCACTTT. Translated: CASSEGPNSPLHF.

As regards this clonotype: With a much larger clone just one base away, this may be a read error. The chain couples TRBV7-8 to TRBJ1-1; the D is unclear. The CDR3 runs to 15 residues. The germline V gene encodes CDR1 SGHVS and CDR2 FQNEAQ. The CDR3 coding sequence is TGTGCCAGCAGCTTAGACCTGATCGGCTACACTGAAGCTTGCTTT. The encoded protein is CASSLDLIGYTEACF.

For the CDR3, the DNA is TGTGCCAGCAGTTACCTTCCAATTATAGGCAATCAGCCCCAGCATTTT. This gives the protein CASSYLPIIGNQPQHF. The chain uses TRBV6-5 and TRBJ1-5; D is ambiguous. The germline gives CDR1 MNHEY, CDR2 SVGAGI. V gave up 2 bases and J gave up 2 bases, with 13 bases separating them. There are 16 residues in the CDR3.

This clonotype was seen more than once but under ten times. With a much larger clone just one base away, this may be a read error. The chain joins TRBV2 to TRBJ1-3; D not resolved. Trimming took 0 bases from V and 5 from J, leaving 20 bases between them. Germline V lookup: CDR1 SNHLY, CDR2 FYNNEI. CDR3 length equals 18 residues. The chain's CDR3 is CASSEAYRAVRSRNTIYF. As DNA, the CDR3 is TGTGCCAGCAGTGAAGCATACCGGGCGGTCCGGTCTAGAAACACCATATATTTT.

This clonotype was recorded at least ten times. The gene calls are TRBV20-1 and TRBJ1-6; D may be TRBD1 (5 bases). The V end lost 2 bases, the J end lost 8 bases, and 10 bases lay between the germline ends. The length of the CDR3 is 13 residues. CDR1 is DFQATT and CDR2 is SNEGSKA in the germline V gene (reference sequence). CDR3 loop: CSARLGGDSPLHF. CDR3 nucleotides: TGCAGTGCTAGATTGGGGGGGGATTCACCCCTCCACTTT.

This clonotype was seen at least ten times. The chain joins TRBV27 to TRBJ1-5; tentative D call: TRBD1 (6 bases). The CDR3 consists of 14 residues. Germline V CDR1 and CDR2: MNHEY, SMNVEV (reference sequence). V was trimmed by 7 bases and J by 4 bases, leaving 14 bases between them. In DNA form, the CDR3 reads TGTGCCAGCATATTTGGACAGATAAATCAGCCCCAGCATTTT. It encodes CASIFGQINQPQHF.

This clonotype was counted at least ten times. The V and J genes are TRBV9 and TRBJ1-5; D is perhaps TRBD1 (5 bases). V shed 1 base and J shed 7 bases, with 15 bases lying between them. This CDR3 has 15 amino acids. CDR1 and CDR2 (germline): SGDLS, YYNGEE. CDR3 nucleotides: TGTGCCAGCAGCGTAAGTTCGGGGACGGGACAGCCCCAGCATTTT. It yields the protein CASSVSSGTGQPQHF.